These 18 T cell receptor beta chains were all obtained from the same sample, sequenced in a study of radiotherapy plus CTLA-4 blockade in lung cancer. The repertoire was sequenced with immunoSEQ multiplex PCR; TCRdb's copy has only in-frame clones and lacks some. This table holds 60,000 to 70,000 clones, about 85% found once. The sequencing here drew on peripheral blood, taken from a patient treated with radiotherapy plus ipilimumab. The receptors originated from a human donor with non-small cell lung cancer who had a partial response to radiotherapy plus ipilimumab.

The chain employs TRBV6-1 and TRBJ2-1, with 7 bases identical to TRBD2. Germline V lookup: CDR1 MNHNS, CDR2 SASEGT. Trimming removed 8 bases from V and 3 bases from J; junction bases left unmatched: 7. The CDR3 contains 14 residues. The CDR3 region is CASSAGRDYNEQFF. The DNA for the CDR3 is TGTGCCAGCTCAGCGGGGCGAGACTACAATGAGCAGTTCTTC.

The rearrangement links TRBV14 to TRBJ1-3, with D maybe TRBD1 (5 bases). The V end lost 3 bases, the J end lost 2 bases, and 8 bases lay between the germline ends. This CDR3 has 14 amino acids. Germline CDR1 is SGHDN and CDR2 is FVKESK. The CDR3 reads CASSHGRAGNTIYF. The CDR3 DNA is TGTGCCAGCAGCCACGGCAGGGCTGGAAACACCATATATTTT. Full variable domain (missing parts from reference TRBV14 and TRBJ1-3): EAGVTQFPSHSVIEKGQTVTLRCDPISGHDNLYWYRRVMGKEIKFLLHFVKESKQDESGMPNNRFLAERTGGTYSTLKVQPAELEDSGVYFCASSHGRAGNTIYFGEGSWLTVV.

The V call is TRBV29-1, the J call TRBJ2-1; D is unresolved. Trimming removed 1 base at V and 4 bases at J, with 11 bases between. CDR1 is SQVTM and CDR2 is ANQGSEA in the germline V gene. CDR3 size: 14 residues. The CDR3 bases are TGCAGCGTTGAAGCCGGGTCCCCTTACAATGAGCAGTTCTTC. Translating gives CSVEAGSPYNEQFF.

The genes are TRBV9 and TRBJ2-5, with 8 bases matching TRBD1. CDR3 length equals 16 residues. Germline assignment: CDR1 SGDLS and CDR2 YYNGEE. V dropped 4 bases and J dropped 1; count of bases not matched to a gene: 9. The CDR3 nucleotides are TGTGCCAGCAGCACCCTCGGACAGGGTCTCCAAGAGACCCAGTACTTC. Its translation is CASSTLGQGLQETQYF.

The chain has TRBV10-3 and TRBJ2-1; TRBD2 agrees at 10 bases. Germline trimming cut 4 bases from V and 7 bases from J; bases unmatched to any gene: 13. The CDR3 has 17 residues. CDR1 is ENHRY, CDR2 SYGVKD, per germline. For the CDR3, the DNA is TGTGCCATCAGTGGGGAAAAAGCGGGAGGGCCGAGAAATGAGCAGTTCTTC. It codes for CAISGEKAGGPRNEQFF.

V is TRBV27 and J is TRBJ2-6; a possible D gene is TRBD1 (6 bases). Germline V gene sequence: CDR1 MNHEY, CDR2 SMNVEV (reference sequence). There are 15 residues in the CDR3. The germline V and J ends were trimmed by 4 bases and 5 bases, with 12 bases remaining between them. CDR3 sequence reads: CASSSRQAWANVLTF. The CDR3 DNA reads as TGTGCCAGCAGTTCGCGACAGGCTTGGGCCAACGTCCTGACTTTC.

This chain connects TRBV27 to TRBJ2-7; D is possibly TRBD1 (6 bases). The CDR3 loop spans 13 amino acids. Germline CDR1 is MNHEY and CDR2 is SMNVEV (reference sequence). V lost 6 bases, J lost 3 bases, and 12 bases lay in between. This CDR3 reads CASSHGTNYEQYF. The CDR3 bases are TGTGCCAGCAGCCACGGGACAAACTACGAGCAGTACTTC.

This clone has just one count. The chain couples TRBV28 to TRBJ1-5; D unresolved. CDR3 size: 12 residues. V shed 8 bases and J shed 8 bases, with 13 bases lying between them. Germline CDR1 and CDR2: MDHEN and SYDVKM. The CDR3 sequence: CASLKGGEPQHF. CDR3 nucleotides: TGTGCCAGCCTAAAGGGCGGGGAGCCCCAGCATTTT.

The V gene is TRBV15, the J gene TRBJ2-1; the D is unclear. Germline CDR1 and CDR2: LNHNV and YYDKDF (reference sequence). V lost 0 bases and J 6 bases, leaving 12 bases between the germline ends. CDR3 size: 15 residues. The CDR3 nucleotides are TGTGCCACCAGCAGAGATGGGCCAGATATCAATGAGCAGTTCTTC. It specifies CATSRDGPDINEQFF.

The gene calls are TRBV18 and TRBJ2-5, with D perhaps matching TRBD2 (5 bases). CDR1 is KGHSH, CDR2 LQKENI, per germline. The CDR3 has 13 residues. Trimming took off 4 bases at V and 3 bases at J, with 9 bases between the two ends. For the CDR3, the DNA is TGTGCCAGCTCACGAGGGCAGAAAGAGACCCAGTACTTC. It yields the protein CASSRGQKETQYF.

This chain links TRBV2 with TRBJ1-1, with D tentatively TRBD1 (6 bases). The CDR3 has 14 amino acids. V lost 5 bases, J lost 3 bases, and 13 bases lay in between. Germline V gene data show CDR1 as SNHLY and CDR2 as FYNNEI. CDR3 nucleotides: TGTGCCAGCAGTAACAGGGCCGCGGACACTGAAGCTTTCTTT. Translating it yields CASSNRAADTEAFF.

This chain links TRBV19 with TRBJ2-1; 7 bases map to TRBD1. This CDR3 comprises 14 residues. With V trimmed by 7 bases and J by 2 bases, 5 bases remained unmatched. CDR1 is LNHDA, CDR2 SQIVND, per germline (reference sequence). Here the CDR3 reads CASNSQGAYNEQFF. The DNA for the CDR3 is TGTGCCAGTAATTCGCAGGGGGCCTACAATGAGCAGTTCTTC.

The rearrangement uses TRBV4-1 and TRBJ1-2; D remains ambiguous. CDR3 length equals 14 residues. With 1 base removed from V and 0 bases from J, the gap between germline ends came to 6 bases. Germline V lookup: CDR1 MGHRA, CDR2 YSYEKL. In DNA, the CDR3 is TGCGCCAGCAGCCAAGGGAGAGCTAACTATGGCTACACCTTC. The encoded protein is CASSQGRANYGYTF.

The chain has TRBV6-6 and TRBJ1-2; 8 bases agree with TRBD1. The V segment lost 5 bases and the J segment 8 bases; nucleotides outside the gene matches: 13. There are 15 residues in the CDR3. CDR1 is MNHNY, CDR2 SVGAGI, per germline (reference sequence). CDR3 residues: CASSGGQGRARGYTF. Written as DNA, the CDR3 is TGTGCCAGCAGTGGCGGACAGGGAAGGGCTCGCGGCTACACCTTC.

The CDR3 region is CASSVEGASGHTQYF. CDR3 in DNA: TGTGCCAGCAGCGTAGAGGGTGCTAGCGGGCATACGCAGTATTTT. The chain is built from TRBV9 and TRBJ2-3, with 8 positions matching TRBD2. Looked up from germline, CDR1 is SGDLS and CDR2 is YYNGEE. This CDR3 contains 15 residues. The junction had 7 bases not matched to a gene; V was cut back by 0 bases and J by 7 bases.

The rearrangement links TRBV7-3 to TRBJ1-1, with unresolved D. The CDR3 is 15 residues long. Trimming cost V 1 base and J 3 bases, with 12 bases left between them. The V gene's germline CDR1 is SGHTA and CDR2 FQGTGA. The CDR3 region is CASSLSVGRDTEAFF. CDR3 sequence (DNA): TGTGCCAGCAGCTTAAGTGTGGGTCGGGACACTGAAGCTTTCTTT.

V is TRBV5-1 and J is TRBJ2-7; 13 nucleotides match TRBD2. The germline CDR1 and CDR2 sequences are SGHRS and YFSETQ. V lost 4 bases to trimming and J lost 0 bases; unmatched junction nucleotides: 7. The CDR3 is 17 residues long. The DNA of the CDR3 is TGCGCCAGCAGCCACGGGACTAGCGGGGCCTACTCCTACGAGCAGTACTTC. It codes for CASSHGTSGAYSYEQYF.

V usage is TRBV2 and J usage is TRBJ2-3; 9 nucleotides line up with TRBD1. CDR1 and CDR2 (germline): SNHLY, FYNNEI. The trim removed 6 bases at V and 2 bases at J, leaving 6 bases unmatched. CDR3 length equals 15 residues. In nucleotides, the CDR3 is TGTGCCAGCAGCCCGGGACAGGGTTACACAGATACGCAGTATTTT. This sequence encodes CASSPGQGYTDTQYF.